This T cell receptor (beta chain) was observed in a study of blood T cell repertoires in COVID-19. The CDR3 has 18 residues. Germline CDR1 reads SNHLY; CDR2 reads FYNNEI. Losses at the gene ends were 6 bases for V and 6 bases for J; bases not matched to a gene: 20. A few counts support this clone. Authors' analysis steps: Amplifying reference gene primers gave estimates of nucleated cell counts. The assay was immunoSEQ multiplex PCR, and TCRdb's table has in-frame clones only and misses some. D and trimming were read from the DNA, whereas the V and J calls and clone size are those reported in that table. The repertoire consists of about 210,000 clones, with 70% to 90% occurring once and the leading ten covering about 10%.

Sample: PBMCs or T cells enriched from blood (not recorded which). The V and J genes are TRBV2 and TRBJ1-5, with 7 bases that match TRBD1. The clonotype originates from a man aged 40-55 years who had recovered from COVID-19. CDR3 loop: CASRGLLDRAENPQPQHF. The CDR3 DNA is TGTGCCAGCAGGGGACTGCTTGACAGGGCCGAAAACCCTCAGCCCCAGCATTTT.